The 15 T cell receptor beta chains in this list originate from one sample, sequenced in a study of T cell responses to AZD1222 COVID-19 vaccine. Produced via immunoSEQ multiplex PCR; TCRdb's table is partial and in-frame only. The top ten clones hold roughly 6.1% of a sample with 130,000 or so clones, roughly 86% of them seen once. The input for sequencing was peripheral blood, taken 28 days after the second AZD1222 dose. The receptors here all came from an adult who received the AZD1222 COVID-19 vaccine.

A few counts support this clone. V and J are TRBV30 and TRBJ2-3, with a possible D match to TRBD2 (5 bases). V was trimmed by 4 bases and J by 0 bases, leaving 11 bases between them. The CDR3 loop spans 14 amino acids. The V gene's germline CDR1 is GTSNPN and CDR2 SVGIG (reference sequence). CDR3 sequence: CAWTPGFSTDTQYF. The CDR3 region has the DNA TGTGCCTGGACACCGGGATTTAGCACAGATACGCAGTATTTT.

The chain employs TRBV6-1 and TRBJ1-5; D is possibly TRBD1 (6 bases). The germline V gene has CDR1 MNHNS and CDR2 SASEGT. The V gene lost 4 bases and the J gene lost 6 bases, with 19 bases spanning the gap. CDR3 size: 16 residues. This CDR3 is CASSGMPGHDIQPQHF. The CDR3 DNA reads TGTGCCAGCAGTGGTATGCCGGGACACGATATTCAGCCCCAGCATTTT.

The chain has TRBV12-3 or TRBV12-4 and TRBJ1-2; D might be TRBD1 (5 bases). V gave up 3 bases and J gave up 1 base, with 6 bases separating them. This CDR3 is built from 13 residues. DNA of the CDR3: TGTGCCAGCAGTTTTCAGGGTAACTATGGCTACACCTTC. Its translation: CASSFQGNYGYTF.

The V call is TRBV7-2, the J call TRBJ2-7; 8 positions agree with TRBD1. Germline loops: CDR1 SGHTA, CDR2 FQGNSA. The CDR3 has 14 residues. J was trimmed by 3 bases and V by 5 bases; bases with no gene match: 6. CDR3 region: CASSTGTGRYEQYF. The CDR3 nucleotides read TGTGCCAGCAGCACCGGGACAGGACGCTACGAGCAGTACTTC.

This clone was detected only once. This sequence joins TRBV9 and TRBJ1-2; the match to TRBD1 covers 7 bases. V shed 3 bases, J shed 8 bases, and the junction held 10 bases outside the gene matches. From germline, CDR1 is SGDLS and CDR2 YYNGEE. This CDR3 has 14 residues. This CDR3 reads CASSAGQVVLGYTF. Written as DNA, the CDR3 is TGTGCCAGCAGCGCAGGACAGGTCGTTTTGGGCTACACCTTC.

This clone was seen only a few times. The J gene is TRBJ1-6, the V gene TRBV5-6, with TRBD1 matching 7 bases. The V gene end was trimmed by 0 bases and the J gene end by 9 bases; junction bases not matched to a gene: 12. The CDR3 length is 17 residues. Germline loops: CDR1 SGHDT, CDR2 YYEEEE. The CDR3 reads CASSLVRGRTGPSPLHF. The CDR3 coding sequence is TGTGCCAGCAGCTTGGTACGGGGGAGGACAGGACCTTCACCCCTCCACTTT.

A remark on this clone: Other nucleotide sequences from this sample produce the same CDR3. The rearrangement links TRBV5-1 to TRBJ2-2; TRBD2 agrees at 15 bases. The CDR3 has 17 amino acids. V shed 4 bases, J shed 3 bases, and the junction held 4 bases outside the gene matches. CDR1 is SGHRS and CDR2 is YFSETQ in the germline V gene. The CDR3 sequence: CASSPGLAGGHTGELFF. The CDR3, as DNA: TGCGCCAGCAGCCCGGGACTAGCGGGGGGACACACCGGGGAGCTGTTTTTT.

J is TRBJ1-1 and V is TRBV11-1; D is unresolved. Germline-derived CDR1 and CDR2 are SGHAT and FQDESV (reference sequence). This CDR3 has 14 amino acids. Between the trimmed V and J ends, which lost 5 bases and 2 bases, there was a span of 12 bases. The CDR3 DNA follows: TGTGCCAGCAGCCCTCCTCCGGGAAACACTGAAGCTTTCTTT. Amino acid sequence: CASSPPPGNTEAFF.

This clone has just one count. The chain is built from TRBV4-2 and TRBJ1-1, with D perhaps TRBD1 (6 bases). V was shortened by 1 base and J by 4 bases, with 10 bases between the two germline ends. Germline assignment: CDR1 LGHNA and CDR2 YNFKEQ. There are 14 residues in the CDR3. The CDR3 coding sequence is TGTGCCAGCAGCCAAGTGCAGGGGACCACTGAAGCTTTCTTT. Translating it yields CASSQVQGTTEAFF.

The J gene is TRBJ1-2, the V gene TRBV25-1; D is undetermined. This CDR3 region has 12 residues. Per the germline V gene, CDR1 is MGHDK and CDR2 is SYGVNS. Trimming left V 3 bases short and J 5 bases short, with 7 bases between. The CDR3 sequence is CASSESGYGYTF. In nucleotides, the CDR3 is TGTGCCAGCAGTGAGTCCGGGTATGGCTACACCTTC.

This CDR3 is CASSTTGGRQPQHF. CDR3 nucleotides: TGTGCCAGTAGTACTACAGGGGGAAGGCAGCCCCAGCATTTT. This chain links TRBV19 with TRBJ1-5; TRBD1 aligns across 8 bases. This CDR3 spans 14 amino acids. Unmatched junction bases numbered 6, after V lost 4 bases and J lost 7 bases. Germline-derived CDR1 and CDR2 are LNHDA and SQIVND (reference sequence).

The CDR3 coding sequence is TGTGCCAGCAGCCAAGACACTCAGCCCCAGCATTTT. Translating it yields CASSQDTQPQHF. V gene TRBV3-1 (or the pseudogene TRBV3-2) combines with J gene TRBJ1-5; D is ambiguous. The CDR3 spans 12 residues. Germline V lookup: CDR1 LGHDT, CDR2 YNNKEL (reference sequence). With 0 bases removed from V and 6 bases from J, the gap between germline ends came to 3 bases.

The chain recombines TRBV5-4 with TRBJ2-1, with D possibly TRBD2 on 6 matching bases. Trimming removed 1 base from V and 6 bases from J, with 17 bases in between. Germline V gene lookup returns CDR1 SGHNT and CDR2 YYREEE (reference sequence). The CDR3 length is 16 residues. The CDR3 here is CASSLPYGSRGNEQFF. Here the CDR3 DNA reads TGTGCCAGCAGCTTGCCCTACGGGAGCCGGGGCAATGAGCAGTTCTTC.

The rearrangement joins TRBV19 to TRBJ1-1, with 8 bases that match TRBD1. In germline, CDR1 is LNHDA, CDR2 SQIVND (reference sequence). V lost 4 bases, J lost 7 bases, and 8 bases stayed unmatched. CDR3 length: 14 residues. The CDR3 sequence: CASSRGQDVGEAFF. CDR3 DNA sequence: TGTGCCAGTAGTAGGGGACAGGATGTCGGTGAAGCTTTCTTT.

The chain employs TRBV5-1 and TRBJ2-3, with D perhaps matching TRBD2 (5 bases). V was cut by 6 bases and J by 5 bases, with 7 bases left in between. This CDR3 is built from 11 residues. Germline V gene data show CDR1 as SGHRS and CDR2 as YFSETQ. For the CDR3, the DNA is TGCGCCAGCAAGGAGGAAGATACGCAGTATTTT. As protein: CASKEEDTQYF.